These 27 T cell receptor beta chains originate from one sample sequenced in a study of blood T cells in healthy people across ages. Sample-barcoded 5' priming and a J-beta primer mix drove a second PCR of 7 to 11 cycles. TCRdb re-analysed the 5' RACE reads in MiXCR, keeping a single row per CDR3 protein. The repertoire holds about 720,000 distinct CDR3 sequences, with over 20% as singletons. The sequenced sample consisted of blood. The receptors shown here come from an older man in good health.

The CDR3 loop reads CASSAAGVEFTQYF. CDR3 DNA: TGTGCCAGCAGTGCAGCGGGAGTGGAGTTTACGCAGTATTTT. This chain connects TRBV2 to TRBJ2-3; 8 bases fit TRBD2. Per the germline V gene, CDR1 is SNHLY and CDR2 is FYNNEI. Trimming at V came to 4 bases and at J to 8 bases, leaving 8 bases not matched to a gene. The length of the CDR3 is 14 residues.

J is TRBJ2-5 and V is TRBV5-1; 10 bases match TRBD2. V dropped 4 bases and J dropped 4; count of bases not matched to a gene: 10. The CDR3 consists of 16 residues. Germline CDR1 SGHRS, CDR2 YFSETQ. The CDR3 DNA is TGCGCCAGCAGCGGGGGACTAGCGCCTGATGGAGAGACCCAGTACTTC. Translated: CASSGGLAPDGETQYF.

This clonotype was found a few times. The V gene is TRBV6-2 or TRBV6-3, the J gene TRBJ2-5, with 10 bases matching TRBD2. CDR3 length equals 17 residues. Germline loops: CDR1 MNHEY, CDR2 SVGEGT. V was pared by 2 bases and J by 2 bases, with 8 bases of the junction left unmatched. For the CDR3, the DNA is TGTGCCAGCAGTTACGGAGCGGGGGGGGCTTGGCAAGAGACCCAGTACTTC. This translates into CASSYGAGGAWQETQYF.

In its sample, this clonotype was seen a few times. The junction shows a germline mismatch at one end, possibly a read error. The rearrangement links TRBV5-1 to TRBJ2-5; 8 positions agree with TRBD1. The CDR3 is 14 amino acids. Germline CDR1 SGHRS, CDR2 YFSETQ. CDR3 region: CASSATGGQETQYF. The CDR3 nucleotides are TGTGCCAGCAGCGCAACAGGGGGACAAGAGACCCAGTACTTC.

This rearrangement joins TRBV10-1 to TRBJ2-5, with 9 bases fitting TRBD1. The end of the DNA fits TRBJ2-7 better, so the J call may be wrong. Germline values: CDR1 WNHNN, CDR2 SYGVQD (reference sequence). The CDR3 runs 13 residues. CDR3 bases: TGCGCCAGCAGCGCCGGGACAGGGCGCGAGCAGTACTTC. Its translation: CASSAGTGREQYF.

The chain employs TRBV20-1 and TRBJ2-3; 8 nucleotides match TRBD2. J lost 4 bases, V lost 6 bases, and 12 bases had no gene match. This CDR3 contains 15 residues. In germline, CDR1 is DFQATT, CDR2 SNEGSKA (reference sequence). The CDR3 DNA sequence: TGCAGTGCCCCTGCATCCGGGAGGGGCGCAGATACGCAGTATTTT. It yields the protein CSAPASGRGADTQYF.

The V call is TRBV28, the J call TRBJ1-5; weak D call: TRBD1 (6 bases). The ends were cut back, 6 bases at V and 0 bases at J, with 12 bases in the middle. Germline V CDR1 and CDR2: MDHEN, SYDVKM. The length of the CDR3 is 15 residues. Here the CDR3 DNA reads TGTGCCAGCAGAACAGGGTTTTATAGCAATCAGCCCCAGCATTTT. It encodes CASRTGFYSNQPQHF.

This clonotype appeared a few times. V gene TRBV9 combines with J gene TRBJ2-1; the D is unclear. The CDR3 is made up of 15 amino acids. V was clipped by 4 bases and J by 9 bases, with 20 bases between them. CDR1 is SGDLS and CDR2 is YYNGEE in the germline V gene. CDR3 DNA sequence: TGTGCCAGCAGCCCAACGGCCGAGACATTCGGTGAGCAGTTCTTC. Translation gives CASSPTAETFGEQFF.

The rearrangement uses TRBV12-3 or TRBV12-4 and TRBJ2-3, with D possibly TRBD2 on 6 matching bases. Trimming cost V 4 bases and J 2 bases, with 16 bases left between them. This CDR3 is built from 16 residues. CDR3 loop: CASSSPTGGVTDTQYF. In nucleotides, the CDR3 is TGTGCCAGCAGTTCACCTACTGGCGGGGTCACAGATACGCAGTATTTT.

This clonotype was seen a handful of times. The chain joins TRBV11-2 to TRBJ2-4, with D possibly being TRBD2 (6 bases). CDR1 SGHAT and CDR2 FQNNGV come from the germline V gene. This CDR3 is 14 amino acids long. V was shortened by 5 bases and J by 8 bases, with 16 bases between the two germline ends. This CDR3 reads CASSLIGTQDIQYF. The CDR3 nucleotides are TGTGCCAGCAGCCTCATAGGGACTCAGGACATTCAGTACTTC. The entire variable domain, with the rest obtained from reference TRBV11-2 and TRBJ2-4, is as follows: EAGVAQSPRYKIIEKRQSVAFWCNPISGHATLYWYQQILGQGPKLLIQFQNNGVVDDSQLPKDRFSAERLKGVDSTLKIQPAKLEDSAVYLCASSLIGTQDIQYFGAGTRLSVL.

This chain uses TRBV12-3 or TRBV12-4 with TRBJ2-3; 7 positions match TRBD1. Trimming took 6 bases from V and 10 from J; bases not matched to a gene: 10. This CDR3 comprises 13 residues. The CDR3 DNA sequence: TGTGCCAGCAGCCCGGGGACAGCCAATGCGCAGTATTTT. It codes for CASSPGTANAQYF.

This clonotype was recorded only once. The J gene is TRBJ1-2, the V gene TRBV4-3, with a weak D call TRBD1 (5 bases). The germline V gene encodes CDR1 LGHNA and CDR2 YSLEER. The CDR3 runs 14 residues. The V and J ends lost 2 bases and 4 bases respectively, with 11 bases between them. CDR3 bases: TGCGCCAGCAGCCAATACACTGACAGCTATGGCTACACCTTC. Translated: CASSQYTDSYGYTF.

The V and J genes are TRBV12-3 or TRBV12-4 and TRBJ1-1, with a tentative D call TRBD1 (6 bases). V dropped 7 bases and J dropped 5 bases, with 20 bases sitting between them. The CDR3 is 15 residues long. This CDR3 reads CASTVPSGGRTEAFF. The CDR3, as DNA: TGTGCCAGCACTGTTCCGAGTGGGGGGCGAACTGAAGCTTTCTTT.

The chain uses TRBV6-1 and TRBJ2-7; 9 bases align to TRBD2. The J call is uncertain, as TRBJ2-5 better fits the DNA end. The CDR3 covers 16 residues. Germline loops: CDR1 MNHNS, CDR2 SASEGT. This chain's CDR3 is CASTPGLALWGETQYF. The CDR3 DNA is TGTGCCAGCACCCCGGGACTAGCCCTTTGGGGAGAGACCCAGTACTTC.

Only a few counts were recorded for this clonotype. This chain uses TRBV5-1 with TRBJ1-2; D is ambiguous. The CDR3 has 12 residues. Germline-derived CDR1 and CDR2 are SGHRS and YFSETQ. Between the trimmed V and J ends, which lost 4 bases and 7 bases, there was a span of 11 bases. The CDR3 nucleotides read TGCGCCAGCAGCGCCGATCGTGGTGGCTACACCTTC. Translating gives CASSADRGGYTF.

This clonotype was seen a few times. The chain joins TRBV5-1 to TRBJ2-3; a weak D match, TRBD1 (6 bases). Per the germline V gene, CDR1 is SGHRS and CDR2 is YFSETQ. Between the trimmed V and J ends, which lost 1 base and 1 base, there was a span of 13 bases. CDR3 length: 16 amino acids. The chain's CDR3 is CASSLLGRQGTDTQYF. The CDR3 coding sequence is TGCGCCAGCAGCTTGCTCGGTAGACAGGGCACAGATACGCAGTATTTT.

This sequence joins TRBV6-5 and TRBJ2-1, with TRBD2 matching 11 bases. After removal of 2 bases from V and 4 bases from J, the junction contained 10 bases not matched to a gene. CDR3 length: 18 amino acids. Germline CDR1 and CDR2: MNHEY and SVGAGI. CDR3 region: CASSYTISGGVSYNEQFF. In nucleotides, the CDR3 is TGTGCCAGCAGTTACACCATTAGCGGGGGGGTGTCTTACAATGAGCAGTTCTTC.

This clonotype was seen a few times. The gene calls are TRBV10-3 and TRBJ2-3; 9 bases agree with TRBD1. This CDR3 spans 15 amino acids. J lost 1 base, V lost 6 bases, and 5 bases had no gene match. Germline CDR1 is ENHRY and CDR2 is SYGVKD. This chain's CDR3 is CAIRQGAVGTDTQYF. The CDR3 DNA reads as TGTGCCATCAGACAGGGGGCTGTAGGCACAGATACGCAGTATTTT.

This clonotype was counted between two and nine times. The chain uses TRBV6-1 and TRBJ2-3; D is uncertain. Germline assignment: CDR1 MNHNS and CDR2 SASEGT. With 3 bases removed from V and 6 bases from J, the gap between germline ends came to 7 bases. CDR3 size: 12 residues. The CDR3 loop is CASSDARDTQYF. CDR3 coding DNA: TGTGCCAGCAGTGATGCGCGGGATACGCAGTATTTT.

This clonotype appeared a few times. V usage is TRBV19 and J usage is TRBJ1-6; D call uncertain. Germline-derived CDR1 and CDR2 are LNHDA and SQIVND (reference sequence). The CDR3 consists of 14 residues. Deletions cut 4 bases from V and 7 bases from J, with 11 bases between. The chain's CDR3 is CASSRQTANSPLHF. In DNA, the CDR3 is TGTGCCAGTAGTAGGCAGACTGCGAATTCACCCCTCCACTTT.

This clonotype was detected ten times or more. This chain joins TRBV7-9 and TRBJ1-2; D may be TRBD1 (6 bases). V lost 6 bases and J lost 5, with 10 bases in between. The CDR3 consists of 12 residues. The germline gives CDR1 SEHNR, CDR2 FQNEAQ (reference sequence). The CDR3 region is CASSRDTYGYTF. Here the CDR3 DNA reads TGTGCCAGCAGTCGGGACACATATGGCTACACCTTC.

In this sample, this clonotype turned up a few times. This chain links TRBV29-1 with TRBJ2-3, with D uncertain. CDR1 is SQVTM and CDR2 is ANQGSEA in the germline V gene. This CDR3 has 13 residues. V was pared by 1 base and J by 0 bases, with 5 bases between. CDR3 in amino acids: CSVEVVSTDTQYF. DNA for the CDR3: TGCAGCGTTGAAGTGGTTAGCACAGATACGCAGTATTTT.

V and J are TRBV29-1 and TRBJ2-7, with D tentatively TRBD1 (6 bases). The CDR3 totals 15 residues. V gave up 7 bases and J gave up 1 base, with 20 bases separating them. Per the germline V gene, CDR1 is SQVTM and CDR2 is ANQGSEA. In DNA, the CDR3 is TGCAGCGCCCCAAAACAGGGACCCTTTTCCTACGAGCAGTACTTC. Translation: CSAPKQGPFSYEQYF.

The V and J genes are TRBV27 and TRBJ1-2; a weak D match, TRBD1 (5 bases). Trimming stripped 5 bases from V and 8 bases from J, with 12 bases between. This CDR3 has 12 residues. Germline V gives CDR1 MNHEY, CDR2 SMNVEV (reference sequence). The CDR3 bases are TGTGCCAGCAGTGCGGGGGTCGAAGGCTACACCTTC. This gives the protein CASSAGVEGYTF.

This chain joins TRBV29-1 and TRBJ1-5; D remains unclear. V lost 7 bases and J 4 bases, leaving 11 bases between the germline ends. Germline V gene sequence: CDR1 SQVTM, CDR2 ANQGSEA. CDR3 length: 12 amino acids. CDR3 protein: CSAVPENQPQHF. CDR3 DNA: TGCAGCGCCGTACCGGAGAATCAGCCCCAGCATTTT.

This clonotype was counted only a few times. The rearrangement joins TRBV18 to TRBJ2-3, with 7 positions matching TRBD2. V lost 2 bases and J lost 4; bases outside the gene matches: 6. The CDR3 is 15 residues long. CDR1 is KGHSH, CDR2 LQKENI, per germline. The CDR3 nucleotides are TGTGCCAGCTCACCATGGGCGGGAGTCGCAGATACGCAGTATTTT. Translating gives CASSPWAGVADTQYF. The whole variable domain, remainder taken from reference TRBV18 and TRBJ2-3, is NAGVMQNPRHLVRRRGQEARLRCSPMKGHSHVYWYRQLPEEGLKFMVYLQKENIIDESGMPKERFSAEFPKEGPSILRIQQVVRGDSAAYFCASSPWAGVADTQYFGPGTRLTVL.

The rearrangement joins TRBV7-3 to TRBJ1-1; D is uncertain. This CDR3 contains 13 residues. V shed 1 base and J shed 3 bases, with 6 bases lying between them. CDR1 SGHTA and CDR2 FQGTGA come from the germline V gene. CDR3 sequence: CASSLSTYTEAFF. DNA for the CDR3: TGTGCCAGCAGCTTAAGCACTTACACTGAAGCTTTCTTT.